Described below is a single TCR beta chain sequence and its context. The antigen is unknown. The junction shows a germline mismatch at one end, possibly a read error. RNA transcripts yielded amplified TCR beta CDR3 regions. Initially, a first-round RT-PCR of the TCR CDR3 employed the HTBI primer set. TCRdb reprocessed the multiplex PCR reads with MiXCR, giving one entry per CDR3 protein. The sample shows more than 550,000 distinct CDR3 sequences, around 15% of them seen only once. CDR1 is SGHVS, CDR2 FNYEAQ, per germline. CDR3 size: 19 residues. Over 18 months, lack of ophthalmopathy progression marked Graves' hyperthyroidism as stable. Not enrolled were patients with uncontrolled infection, other autoimmune disease, pregnancy or lactation. The sample belongs to a study of T cells in Graves' hyperthyroidism and ophthalmopathy. Findings of the study overall: Blood shared most expanded thyroid clonotypes above 0.001.

Sequencing input: blood. The clonotype was recovered from a man in his fifties with Graves' hyperthyroidism. The rearrangement uses TRBV7-6 and TRBJ1-5, with 11 nucleotides matching TRBD1. The CDR3 region is CASSLVGTGGFTSNQPLHF. The CDR3 DNA sequence: TGTGCCAGCAGCTTAGTGGGGACAGGGGGTTTTACTAGCAATCAGCCCCTGCATTTT.